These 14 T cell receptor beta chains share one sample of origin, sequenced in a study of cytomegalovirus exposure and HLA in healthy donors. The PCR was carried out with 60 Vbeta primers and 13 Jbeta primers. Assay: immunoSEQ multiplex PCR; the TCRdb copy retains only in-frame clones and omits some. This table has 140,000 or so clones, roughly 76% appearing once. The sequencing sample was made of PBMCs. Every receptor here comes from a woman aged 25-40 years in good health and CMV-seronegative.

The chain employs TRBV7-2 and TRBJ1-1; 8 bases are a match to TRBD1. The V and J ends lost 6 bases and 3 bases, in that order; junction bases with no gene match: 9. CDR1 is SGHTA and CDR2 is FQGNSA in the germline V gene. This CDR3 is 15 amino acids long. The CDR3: CASRPQAGGYTEAFF. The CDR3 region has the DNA TGTGCCAGCAGACCGCAAGCAGGGGGCTACACTGAAGCTTTCTTT. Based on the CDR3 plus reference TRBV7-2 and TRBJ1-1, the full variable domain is GAGVSQSPSNKVTEKGKDVELRCDPISGHTALYWYRQSLGQGLEFLIYFQGNSAPDKSGLPSDRFSAERTGGSVSTLTIQRTQQEDSAVYLCASRPQAGGYTEAFFGQGTRLTVV.

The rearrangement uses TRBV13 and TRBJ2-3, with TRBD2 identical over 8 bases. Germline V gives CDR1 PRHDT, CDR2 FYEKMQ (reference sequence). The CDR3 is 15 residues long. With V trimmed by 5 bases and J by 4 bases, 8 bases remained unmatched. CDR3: CASSRRSGTADTQYF. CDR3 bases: TGTGCCAGCAGCCGCCGTAGCGGGACCGCAGATACGCAGTATTTT.

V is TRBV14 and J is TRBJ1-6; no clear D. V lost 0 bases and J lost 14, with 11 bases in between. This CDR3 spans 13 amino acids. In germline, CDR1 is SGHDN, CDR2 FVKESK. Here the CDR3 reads CASSQDLFLSLHF. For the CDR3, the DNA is TGTGCCAGCAGCCAAGATCTGTTCTTATCCCTCCACTTT.

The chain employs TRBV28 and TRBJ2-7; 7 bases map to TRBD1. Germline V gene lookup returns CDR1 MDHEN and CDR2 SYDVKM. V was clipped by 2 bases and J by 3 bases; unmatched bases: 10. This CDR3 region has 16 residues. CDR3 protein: CASSLLDRPPGYEQYF. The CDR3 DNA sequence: TGTGCCAGCAGTTTACTGGACAGGCCGCCTGGCTACGAGCAGTACTTC.

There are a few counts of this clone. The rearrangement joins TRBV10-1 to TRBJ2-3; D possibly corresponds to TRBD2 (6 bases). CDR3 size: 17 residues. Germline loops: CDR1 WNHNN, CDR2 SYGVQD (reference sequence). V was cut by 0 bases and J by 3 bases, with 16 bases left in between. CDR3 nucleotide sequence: TGCGCCAGCAGTGAGTCGACTAGACATTATGGTACAGATACGCAGTATTTT. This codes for CASSESTRHYGTDTQYF.

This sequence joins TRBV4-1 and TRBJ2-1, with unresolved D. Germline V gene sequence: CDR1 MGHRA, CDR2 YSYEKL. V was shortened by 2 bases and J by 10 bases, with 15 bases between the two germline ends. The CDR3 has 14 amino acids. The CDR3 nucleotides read TGCGCCAGCAGCCAAATAATTCCGGAGTTAGAGCAGTTCTTC. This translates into CASSQIIPELEQFF.

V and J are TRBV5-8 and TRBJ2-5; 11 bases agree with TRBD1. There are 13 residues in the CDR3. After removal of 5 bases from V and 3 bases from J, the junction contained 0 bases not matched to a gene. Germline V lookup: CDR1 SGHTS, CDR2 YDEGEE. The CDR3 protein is CASRGQGEETQYF. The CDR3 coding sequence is TGTGCCAGCAGGGGACAGGGGGAAGAGACCCAGTACTTC. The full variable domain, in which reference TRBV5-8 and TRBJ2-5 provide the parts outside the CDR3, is EAGVTQSPTHLIKTRGQQATLRCSPISGHTSVYWYQQALGLGLQFLLWYDEGEERNRGNFPPRFSGRQFPNYSSELNVNALELEDSALYLCASRGQGEETQYFGPGTRLLVL.

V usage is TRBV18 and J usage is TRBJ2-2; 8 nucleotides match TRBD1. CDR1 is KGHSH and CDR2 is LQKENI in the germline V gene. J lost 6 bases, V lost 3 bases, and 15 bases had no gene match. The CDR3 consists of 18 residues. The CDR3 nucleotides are TGTGCCAGCTCACCTAAACTTCCGGGACAGGCGTCCGCCGGGGAGCTGTTTTTT. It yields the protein CASSPKLPGQASAGELFF.

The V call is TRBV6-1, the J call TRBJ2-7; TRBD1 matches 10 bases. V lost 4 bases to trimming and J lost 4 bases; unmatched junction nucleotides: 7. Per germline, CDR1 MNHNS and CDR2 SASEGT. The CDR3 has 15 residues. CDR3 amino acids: CASSARQGAAYEQYF. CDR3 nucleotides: TGTGCCAGCAGTGCCAGACAGGGGGCCGCGTACGAGCAGTACTTC.

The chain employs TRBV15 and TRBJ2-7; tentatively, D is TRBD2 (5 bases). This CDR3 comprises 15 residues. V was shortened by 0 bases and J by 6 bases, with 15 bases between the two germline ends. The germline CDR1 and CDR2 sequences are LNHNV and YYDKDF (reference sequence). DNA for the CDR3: TGTGCCACCAGCAGAGATCTGATGAGGGTAGGCGAGCAGTACTTC. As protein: CATSRDLMRVGEQYF.

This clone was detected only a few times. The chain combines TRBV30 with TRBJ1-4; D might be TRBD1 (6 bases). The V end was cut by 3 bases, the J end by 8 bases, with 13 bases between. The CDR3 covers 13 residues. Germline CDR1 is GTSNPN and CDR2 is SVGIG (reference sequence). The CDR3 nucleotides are TGTGCCTGGAGAATCAGGGGCGCGGAAAAACTGTTTTTT. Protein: CAWRIRGAEKLFF.

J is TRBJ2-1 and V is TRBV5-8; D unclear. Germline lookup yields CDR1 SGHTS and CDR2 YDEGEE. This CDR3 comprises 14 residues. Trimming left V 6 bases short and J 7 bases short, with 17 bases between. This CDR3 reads CASIVPLGTNEQFF. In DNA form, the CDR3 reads TGTGCCAGCATTGTTCCCCTAGGAACGAATGAGCAGTTCTTC.

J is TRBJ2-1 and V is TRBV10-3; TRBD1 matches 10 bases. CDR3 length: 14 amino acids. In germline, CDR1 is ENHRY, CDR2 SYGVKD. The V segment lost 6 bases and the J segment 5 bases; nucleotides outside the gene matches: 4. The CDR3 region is CAIRTGGENNEQFF. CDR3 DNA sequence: TGTGCCATCAGGACAGGGGGCGAGAACAATGAGCAGTTCTTC.

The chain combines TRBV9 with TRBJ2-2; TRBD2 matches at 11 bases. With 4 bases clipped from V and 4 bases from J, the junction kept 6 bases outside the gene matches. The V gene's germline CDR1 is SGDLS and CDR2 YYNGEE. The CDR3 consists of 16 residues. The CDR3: CASSPGLAGGTGELFF. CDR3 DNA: TGTGCCAGCAGCCCAGGGCTAGCGGGAGGCACCGGGGAGCTGTTTTTT.